The T cell receptor beta chain described here comes from a study of PD-1 blockade in mismatch repair-deficient tumors listed by TCRdb under 2017. Study-level background: Between September 2013 and late 2016, roughly 84 consecutive patients with some 12 mismatch repair-deficient cancer types, all previously treated and progressing, were enrolled in the trial. Tumor-associated T cell clones were tracked in the peripheral blood of patients responding to PD-1 blockade by deep sequencing of TCR CDR3 regions. Overall study results and their limits: After pembrolizumab, tumor-resident clones, which were often undetectable in blood before treatment, expanded rapidly and then contracted, generally ahead of radiologic responses. Of about seven peptides, a few triggered clonal expansion, producing over a hundred unique blood TCRs, of which about seven were also present in tumor, and every positive peptide came from a frameshift mutation.

This specimen's time point label, interpreted: roughly nine-day in vitro stimulation with candidate neoantigen peptide 2. For every enrolled patient, mismatch repair deficiency was confirmed by either polymerase chain reaction or immunohistochemistry. TCR sequencing was performed for a few patients who responded to pembrolizumab therapy. Each of several ELISpot-reactive candidate neoantigen peptides was used in an approximately ten-day in vitro stimulation prior to TCR sequencing. As the baseline for calculating clone fold-changes, a control culture with no peptide was run in an identical way. Pembrolizumab PD-1 blockade was prospectively tested in advanced mismatch repair-deficient cancers, regardless of tissue of origin, in the phase II trial. Concerning this clone: Its antigen is not yet known. There are no base qualities to consult, and no much larger clone falls within one base.

The method behind the library was the immunoSEQ multiplex PCR assay. In the authors' own workflow: A clone was classified as neoantigen-specific if the clone expanded significantly in response to the relevant peptide and did not expand significantly in response to any other peptide tested. The table was pulled from immuneACCESS by TCRdb, which kept in-frame rearrangements only. Such tables lose some clones; where checked, under half of the loss comes from unresolved V genes, and the rest has no known cause. The D gene and trimming were derived from the DNA, and the V and J assignments and clone size from that table. Present in this sample are approximately 9,800 clones, around 86% of which were seen just once. The ten largest clones represent around 23% of the sample. V lost 3 bases and J lost 6 bases; the stretch between them is 3 bases long. The CDR3 sequence holds 11 residues, the cysteine and phenylalanine included. The only DNA kept is the CDR3, 33 bases in frame from the first base. CDR1 and CDR2 (MNHEY, SMNVEV) derive from the germline V gene (reference sequence).

The sample consisted of cells cultured in vitro, taken from a patient treated with pembrolizumab. The rearrangement combines TRBV27 with TRBJ2-1; the D gene assignment is ambiguous. The TCR was taken from an adult with mismatch repair-deficient cancer. The CDR3 reads as follows: CASSLFNEQFF. Here is the DNA: TGTGCCAGCAGTTTGTTCAATGAGCAGTTCTTC.